This T cell receptor beta chain was obtained from a study of CD8 T cells in Susac syndrome. Trimming took 2 bases from V and 9 from J; bases not matched to a gene: 8. Looked up from germline, CDR1 is DFQATT and CDR2 is SNEGSKA (reference sequence). CDR3 length: 14 residues. With random hexamers, reverse transcription was performed on about 0.45 to 1 ug of RNA. One entry per CDR3 protein, called by TCRdb with MiXCR from the immunoSEQ multiplex PCR reads. The sample lists about 140,000 distinct CDR3 sequences, around 94% occurring once. The receptor's source is a human donor in good health. This chain uses TRBV20-1 with TRBJ2-1; 9 bases align to TRBD2. The sequenced sample consisted of CD8+ T cells from PBMCs. CDR3 amino acids: CSARFSGGGGEQFF. As DNA, the CDR3 is TGCAGTGCTAGATTTAGCGGGGGAGGCGGTGAGCAGTTCTTC.